Listed here are 31 T cell receptor beta chains from one sample, sequenced in a study of CD8 T cells in ankylosing spondylitis. From the 5' RACE reads, TCRdb called clonotypes with MiXCR, one entry per CDR3 protein. The profile shows 85,000 to 100,000 distinct CDR3 sequences, roughly 8.3% of them singletons. The material sequenced was blood, either unsorted or a sorted T cell fraction (not recorded which). These receptors originate from a male donor with ankylosing spondylitis or in good health (not recorded which).

This clonotype was seen a few times. V and J are TRBV7-2 and TRBJ2-2; D gene ambiguous. V lost 3 bases and J lost 6, with 8 bases in between. The CDR3 is 13 residues long. Germline CDR1 reads SGHTA; CDR2 reads FQGNSA. The CDR3 bases are TGTGCCAGCAGCTTCTCTTTATCCGGGGAGCTGTTTTTT. As protein: CASSFSLSGELFF.

The sample holds many counts of this clonotype. This chain connects TRBV12-3 or TRBV12-4 to TRBJ2-7; TRBD1 matches at 10 bases. The V segment lost 5 bases and the J segment 5 bases; nucleotides outside the gene matches: 9. The CDR3 is 15 residues long. This CDR3 is CASSTPGQGINEQYF. CDR3 in DNA: TGTGCCAGCAGTACTCCGGGACAGGGGATTAACGAGCAGTACTTC.

As regards this clonotype: A much larger clone differs from this one at a single base, so this may be a read error. The conserved phenylalanine or tryptophan normally closing the CDR3 is absent here, so this likely arose from a read error. The V and J genes are TRBV20-1 and TRBJ2-1; 7 bases are a match to TRBD2. The germline V gene has CDR1 DFQATT and CDR2 SNEGSKA (reference sequence). V lost 0 bases, J lost 2 bases, and 10 bases stayed unmatched. The CDR3 is 17 amino acids. This chain's CDR3 is CSARDRRAGYTYNEQFS. The CDR3 nucleotides read TGCAGTGCTAGAGATCGGAGAGCGGGATACACCTACAATGAGCAGTTCTCC.

This clonotype has ten or more counts. The chain links TRBV20-1 to TRBJ1-4, with a tentative D call TRBD1 (6 bases). Trimming took off 3 bases at V and 6 bases at J, with 17 bases between the two ends. This CDR3 has 15 amino acids. Germline-derived CDR1 and CDR2 are DFQATT and SNEGSKA (reference sequence). The CDR3 reads CSASSYRDVDEKLFF. The CDR3, as DNA: TGCAGTGCTAGCTCTTACAGGGATGTCGATGAAAAACTGTTTTTT.

This clonotype was detected many times. The V gene is TRBV7-2, the J gene TRBJ2-5; no clear D. This CDR3 spans 14 amino acids. The germline V gene encodes CDR1 SGHTA and CDR2 FQGNSA. V dropped 0 bases and J dropped 9 bases, with 14 bases sitting between them. The CDR3 here is CASSLAWVTGSQYF. The CDR3 nucleotides read TGTGCCAGCAGCTTAGCGTGGGTGACTGGGTCCCAGTACTTC.

This clonotype came up many times. The CDR3 is CASSLAGSQPQHF. As DNA, the CDR3 is TGTGCCAGCAGTTTAGCAGGGTCGCAGCCCCAGCATTTT. The V call is TRBV12-3 or TRBV12-4, the J call TRBJ1-5; D call uncertain. V dropped 0 bases and J dropped 7 bases, with 7 bases sitting between them. The CDR3 is made up of 13 amino acids.

This clonotype was detected a few times. The rearrangement joins TRBV20-1 to TRBJ2-1, with 9 bases fitting TRBD2. Germline V lookup: CDR1 DFQATT, CDR2 SNEGSKA (reference sequence). V was pared by 4 bases and J by 1 base, with 8 bases of the junction left unmatched. CDR3 length: 16 residues. Here the CDR3 DNA reads TGCAGTGCTACCTCCCCCCTAGCGGGGTCCTACAATGAGCAGTTCTTC. It specifies CSATSPLAGSYNEQFF.

Many counts were recorded for this clonotype. This rearrangement joins TRBV20-1 to TRBJ2-1, with D possibly matching TRBD1 (6 bases). Germline CDR1 is DFQATT and CDR2 is SNEGSKA (reference sequence). V was clipped by 4 bases and J by 8 bases, with 12 bases between them. The CDR3 spans 12 residues. As DNA, the CDR3 is TGCAGTGCTATCAGGGGCAGGGATGAGCAGTTCTTC. It yields the protein CSAIRGRDEQFF.

This clonotype has a count of ten or more. One junction end does not reproduce the germline sequence, and a read error may be involved. This sequence joins TRBV5-6 and TRBJ2-4; D gene unclear. The CDR3 is 11 amino acids. Germline V gene sequence: CDR1 SGHDT, CDR2 YYEEEE. The CDR3 sequence is CASSLLPPLNF. CDR3 bases: TGTGCCAGCAGCTTGCTTCCCCCTTTAAACTTC.

Many counts were recorded for this clonotype. The chain joins TRBV11-2 to TRBJ2-3; TRBD2 agrees at 14 bases. Losses at the gene ends were 5 bases for V and 1 base for J; bases not matched to a gene: 14. CDR1 is SGHAT and CDR2 is FQNNGV in the germline V gene. The length of the CDR3 is 20 residues. The CDR3 spells CASSRSTGLAGVVGTDTQYF. The CDR3 DNA sequence: TGTGCCAGCAGCCGGAGTACGGGACTAGCGGGAGTGGTGGGCACAGATACGCAGTATTTT.

The chain couples TRBV11-2 to TRBJ1-1; D gene uncertain. CDR3 size: 15 residues. Trimming pared 4 bases from V and 8 bases from J, leaving 20 bases between. In germline, CDR1 is SGHAT, CDR2 FQNNGV. The CDR3 coding sequence is TGTGCCAGCAGCTCTTATTCGCTAAACATCATGGAAGCTTTCTTT. This gives the protein CASSSYSLNIMEAFF.

This clonotype occurred many times. This chain connects TRBV11-2 to TRBJ1-4; the match to TRBD1 covers 9 bases. CDR1 is SGHAT and CDR2 is FQNNGV in the germline V gene. V lost 5 bases, J lost 3 bases, and 7 bases stayed unmatched. The CDR3 has 16 residues. CDR3 sequence: CASSPQGAFANEKLFF. The CDR3, as DNA: TGTGCCAGCAGCCCACAGGGGGCGTTCGCTAATGAAAAACTGTTTTTT.

This clonotype was counted ten times or more. This chain uses TRBV20-1 with TRBJ1-2, with a possible D match to TRBD1 (5 bases). The V end was cut by 5 bases, the J end by 4 bases, with 14 bases between. Per germline, CDR1 DFQATT and CDR2 SNEGSKA (reference sequence). This CDR3 contains 13 residues. In DNA form, the CDR3 reads TGCAGTGCTCGGAGGGACGAGGGCTATGGCTACACCTTC. Its translation: CSARRDEGYGYTF.

This clonotype has just a few counts. V gene TRBV20-1 combines with J gene TRBJ2-5; either TRBD1 or TRBD2 may supply D (5 bases each). The V and J ends lost 3 bases and 4 bases respectively, with 18 bases between them. This CDR3 contains 15 residues. Germline CDR1 is DFQATT and CDR2 is SNEGSKA (reference sequence). This chain's CDR3 is CSASKGPNAAETQYF. CDR3 DNA sequence: TGCAGTGCTAGCAAGGGACCAAACGCGGCAGAGACCCAGTACTTC.

The chain recombines TRBV10-1 with TRBJ2-7; 9 positions agree with TRBD2. The CDR3 covers 14 residues. The J segment lost 2 bases and the V segment lost 2 bases, leaving 1 base of the junction unmatched. Germline V gene sequence: CDR1 WNHNN, CDR2 SYGVQD (reference sequence). CDR3 protein: CASSESGRTYEQYF. The CDR3 DNA reads TGCGCCAGCAGTGAGAGCGGGAGGACCTACGAGCAGTACTTC.

There are many counts of this clonotype. The rearrangement joins TRBV12-3 or TRBV12-4 to TRBJ2-7; a possible D gene is TRBD2 (6 bases). The CDR3 spans 14 residues. V was cut by 6 bases and J by 1 base, with 13 bases left in between. The CDR3, as DNA: TGTGCCAGCAGGTGGGGGGACGGGTCCTACGAGCAGTACTTC. This codes for CASRWGDGSYEQYF.

This clonotype came up many times. The V gene is TRBV9, the J gene TRBJ1-5, with unresolved D. Germline V gene lookup returns CDR1 SGDLS and CDR2 YYNGEE. CDR3 length equals 14 residues. The germline V and J ends were trimmed by 0 bases and 7 bases, with 11 bases remaining between them. The CDR3 DNA reads TGTGCCAGCAGCGTAGGCCCCGACGCCCAGCCCCAGCATTTT. It encodes CASSVGPDAQPQHF. The full variable domain, rest sourced from reference TRBV9 and TRBJ1-5, is DSGVTQTPKHLITATGQRVTLRCSPRSGDLSVYWYQQSLDQGLQFLIQYYNGEERAKGNILERFSAQQFPDLHSELNLSSLELGDSALYFCASSVGPDAQPQHFGDGTRLSIL.

This clonotype has at least ten counts. This chain connects TRBV7-2 to TRBJ2-7, with no clear D. Trimming cost V 1 base and J 4 bases, with 5 bases left between them. The CDR3 loop spans 12 amino acids. Germline CDR1 and CDR2: SGHTA and FQGNSA. This CDR3 is CASSLVDYEQYF. The CDR3 coding sequence is TGTGCCAGCAGCTTAGTGGATTACGAGCAGTACTTC.

This clonotype was observed many times. This chain uses TRBV5-1 with TRBJ2-1; D is ambiguous. Germline CDR1 SGHRS, CDR2 YFSETQ. The CDR3 extends over 13 amino acids. Trimming removed 2 bases at V and 9 bases at J, with 12 bases between. CDR3 amino acids: CASSLSPGSEQFF. In DNA, the CDR3 is TGCGCCAGCAGCTTATCCCCGGGCAGTGAGCAGTTCTTC.

This clonotype has at least ten counts. The chain is built from TRBV29-1 and TRBJ1-2; 8 bases align to TRBD1. Germline values: CDR1 SQVTM, CDR2 ANQGSEA. This CDR3 comprises 11 residues. V trimming: 7 bases; J trimming: 4 bases; junction bases outside the gene matches: 2. CDR3 residues: CSADRGYGYTF. DNA of the CDR3: TGCAGCGCTGACAGGGGCTATGGCTACACCTTC.

This clonotype was recorded at least ten times. The chain combines TRBV15 with TRBJ1-5; TRBD1 aligns across 8 bases. J lost 1 base, V lost 5 bases, and 10 bases had no gene match. The CDR3 spans 17 residues. The germline CDR1 and CDR2 sequences are LNHNV and YYDKDF (reference sequence). As DNA, the CDR3 is TGTGCCACCAGCTTAATGGGGACAGGCTGGAGCAATCAGCCCCAGCATTTT. Protein: CATSLMGTGWSNQPQHF. Full variable domain (outside the CDR3, taken from reference TRBV15 and TRBJ1-5): DAMVIQNPRYQVTQFGKPVTLSCSQTLNHNVMYWYQQKSSQAPKLLFHYYDKDFNNEADTPDNFQSRRPNTSFCFLDIRSPGLGDTAMYLCATSLMGTGWSNQPQHFGDGTRLSIL.

This clonotype was recorded many times. This chain uses TRBV20-1 with TRBJ2-1; 11 bases agree with TRBD2. Germline values: CDR1 DFQATT, CDR2 SNEGSKA (reference sequence). This CDR3 contains 15 residues. V trimming: 6 bases; J trimming: 1 base; junction bases outside the gene matches: 5. The CDR3 is CSAPPSGRSYNEQFF. The CDR3 nucleotides are TGCAGTGCACCTCCTAGCGGGAGGTCCTACAATGAGCAGTTCTTC.

The chain links TRBV20-1 to TRBJ1-4; possible D gene TRBD1, 5 bases. The ends were cut back, 3 bases at V and 4 bases at J, with 9 bases in the middle. The CDR3 loop spans 13 amino acids. Per the germline V gene, CDR1 is DFQATT and CDR2 is SNEGSKA (reference sequence). In DNA form, the CDR3 reads TGCAGTGCTAGGCTTGGGGGTAATGAAAAACTGTTTTTT. Its protein is CSARLGGNEKLFF.

Only a few counts were recorded for this clonotype. V and J are TRBV4-2 and TRBJ2-7; 9 bases fit TRBD2. CDR1 and CDR2 from the germline V gene are LGHNA and YNFKEQ. With 1 base clipped from V and 4 bases from J, the junction kept 5 bases outside the gene matches. The CDR3 has 15 residues. CDR3 in amino acids: CASSQVAGDTYEQYF. The CDR3 DNA reads as TGTGCCAGCAGCCAAGTAGCGGGAGACACTTACGAGCAGTACTTC.

The table lists this clonotype with many counts. This sequence joins TRBV12-3 or TRBV12-4 and TRBJ2-1; 10 bases align to TRBD2. After removal of 6 bases from V and 4 bases from J, the junction contained 12 bases not matched to a gene. The CDR3 is 17 residues long. The CDR3 protein is CASSLRTGTSVYNEQFF. For the CDR3, the DNA is TGTGCCAGCAGCCTAAGGACCGGGACTAGCGTGTACAATGAGCAGTTCTTC.

CDR3 DNA sequence: TGTGCCAGCAGTTACTCCCCCAGTGTGTGGACTAGCGGGGCCTACGAGCAGTACTTC. Translating it yields CASSYSPSVWTSGAYEQYF. The J gene is TRBJ2-7, the V gene TRBV6-5; TRBD2 matches at 12 bases. CDR3 size: 19 residues. V was pared by 0 bases and J by 2 bases, with 11 bases of the junction left unmatched. The germline CDR1 and CDR2 sequences are MNHEY and SVGAGI.

This clonotype was detected many times. Mismatch with germline at one junction end may stem from a read error. The V and J genes are TRBV7-7 and TRBJ2-2, with 7 positions matching TRBD1. This CDR3 has 13 residues. Per the germline V gene, CDR1 is SSHAT and CDR2 is FNYEAQ (reference sequence). The CDR3 coding sequence is TGTGCTAGCAGTGACAGGGTATCCGGGGAGCTGTTTTTT. This encodes CASSDRVSGELFF.

The sample holds many counts of this clonotype. Here the CDR3 reads CASSMGQGGYEQYF. CDR3 DNA: TGTGCCAGCAGCATGGGGCAGGGTGGCTACGAGCAGTACTTC. The chain uses TRBV9 and TRBJ2-7, with D perhaps matching TRBD1 (5 bases). The CDR3 runs to 14 residues. V dropped 4 bases and J dropped 3 bases, with 14 bases sitting between them. Germline V gene data show CDR1 as SGDLS and CDR2 as YYNGEE.

As to this clonotype: At one end, the junction sequence differs from germline, possibly due to a read error. The chain combines TRBV20-1 with TRBJ2-1; TRBD1 might be the D (6 bases). The germline V gene encodes CDR1 DFQATT and CDR2 SNEGSKA (reference sequence). CDR3 length equals 16 residues. The CDR3 region has the DNA TGCAGTGCCAGAGATACACTAGGGGGTCTCTACAATGAGCAGTTCTTC. Translating gives CSARDTLGGLYNEQFF.

Details on this clonotype: Compared with germline, one end of the junction differs, possibly owing to a read error. The V call is TRBV7-2, the J call TRBJ2-6; D ambiguous. Germline V gives CDR1 SGHTA, CDR2 FQGNSA. This CDR3 contains 16 residues. CDR3 sequence reads: CASSQKGSSGTNVLTF. CDR3 nucleotides: TGTGCCAGCAGCCAGAAAGGTAGCTCTGGGACCAACGTCCTGACTTTC.

This clonotype was counted ten times or more. The chain joins TRBV6-5 to TRBJ1-1, with D maybe TRBD1 (6 bases). The CDR3 has 15 residues. Trimming stripped 0 bases from V and 2 bases from J, with 10 bases between. Looked up from germline, CDR1 is MNHEY and CDR2 is SVGAGI. The CDR3 DNA reads TGTGCCAGCAGTTACTCGTGGGGGGCAAACACTGAAGCTTTCTTT. This gives the protein CASSYSWGANTEAFF.